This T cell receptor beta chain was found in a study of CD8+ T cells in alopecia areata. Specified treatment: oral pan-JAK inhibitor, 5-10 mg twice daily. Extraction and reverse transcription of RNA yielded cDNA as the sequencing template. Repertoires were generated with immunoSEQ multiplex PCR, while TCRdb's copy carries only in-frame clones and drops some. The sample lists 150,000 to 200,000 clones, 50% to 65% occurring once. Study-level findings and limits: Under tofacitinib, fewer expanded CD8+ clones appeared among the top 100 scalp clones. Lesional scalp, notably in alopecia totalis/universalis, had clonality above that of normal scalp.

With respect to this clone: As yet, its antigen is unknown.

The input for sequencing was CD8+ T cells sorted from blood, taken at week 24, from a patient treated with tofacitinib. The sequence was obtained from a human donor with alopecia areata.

The DNA for the CDR3 is TGTGCCAGCAGCTTGAGCCCCCCTGACGGCGACTATGGCTACACCTTC. This codes for CASSLSPPDGDYGYTF. The chain uses TRBV13 and TRBJ1-2; D not resolved. The CDR3 has 16 amino acids. V was clipped by 3 bases and J by 3 bases, with 17 bases between them. Germline V lookup: CDR1 PRHDT, CDR2 FYEKMQ (reference sequence).